This T cell receptor beta chain is from a study of T cells after yellow fever vaccination. Concerning this clonotype: Its specificity is not known.

V was pared by 0 bases and J by 7 bases, with 13 bases of the junction left unmatched. The CDR3 runs 17 residues. Germline lookup yields CDR1 SGHRS and CDR2 YFSETQ. TCRdb re-analysed the 5' RACE reads in MiXCR, keeping a single row per CDR3 protein. The sample records under 500,000 distinct CDR3 sequences, 15% to 20% being singletons. Findings and limits, study-wide: Although the secondary response was weaker, it peaked faster, at day 5 versus 15.

This sequence joins TRBV5-1 and TRBJ2-4; 7 positions agree with TRBD1. The source of this sequence is a man younger than 35 who received the YFV17D yellow fever vaccine. Source: PBMCs, taken before the yellow fever booster vaccination. The CDR3 spells CASSLGQGEGFWNIQYF. Written as DNA, the CDR3 is TGCGCCAGCAGCTTGGGACAGGGCGAGGGGTTCTGGAACATTCAGTACTTC.